This TCR beta chain was profiled in a study of early T cells in non-severe SARS-CoV-2 infection. Study-wide background: Bulk RNA taken from unsorted whole blood was sequenced, leaving chains unpaired.

This clonotype was counted at least ten times. Its antigen is as yet unknown. General observations from the study: Private and CD4 specificities were missed by VDJdb matching, skewed to anti-spike CD8.

Unique molecular identifier tags were affixed to discrete cDNA molecules. Each CDR3 protein gets one entry after TCRdb re-called the 5' RACE reads with MiXCR. Of roughly 99,000 distinct CDR3 sequences listed, around 10% were seen once; the top ten hold 7.6%. The CDR3 has 14 residues. V lost 4 bases and J lost 15; bases outside the gene matches: 13. In germline, CDR1 is SGHRS, CDR2 YFSETQ. The specimen sequenced was whole blood. The receptor was derived from an adult who was a healthcare worker with PCR-confirmed SARS-CoV-2 infection or an uninfected control (not recorded which). The chain uses TRBV5-1 and TRBJ1-6; 7 bases line up with TRBD1. The chain's CDR3 is CASSRDSRGSGLHF. For the CDR3, the DNA is TGCGCCAGCAGCCGGGACAGCCGAGGTTCAGGCCTCCACTTT.